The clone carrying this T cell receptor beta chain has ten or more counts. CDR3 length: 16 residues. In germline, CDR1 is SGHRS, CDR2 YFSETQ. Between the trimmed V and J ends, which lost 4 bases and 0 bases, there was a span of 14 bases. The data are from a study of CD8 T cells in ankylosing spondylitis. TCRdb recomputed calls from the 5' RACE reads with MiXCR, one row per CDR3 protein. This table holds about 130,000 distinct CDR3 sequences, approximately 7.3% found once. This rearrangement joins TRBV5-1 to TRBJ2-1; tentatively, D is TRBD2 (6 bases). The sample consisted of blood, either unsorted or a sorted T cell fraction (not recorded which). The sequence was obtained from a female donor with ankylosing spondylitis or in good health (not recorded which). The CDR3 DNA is TGCGCCAGCAGCGGCGGGACGGCGACCTCCTACAATGAGCAGTTCTTC. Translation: CASSGGTATSYNEQFF.